This TCR beta chain appears in the sequencing data of a study of Graves' ophthalmopathy and Graves' hyperthyroidism. Study-wide results and caveats: An 81.08% specificity and about 90% sensitivity were achieved by a 13-signature model that separated ophthalmopathy from stable hyperthyroidism.

About this clonotype itself: Its antigen is still unknown. One base away lies a much larger clone, so this may be a sequencing read error.

No donor had other autoimmune disease, uncontrolled infection, pregnancy or lactation. Germline CDR1 reads MNHEY; CDR2 reads SVGAGI. The CDR3 consists of 15 residues. TCR beta CDR3 amplification used RNA transcripts. A first-round RT-PCR used HTBI primers, followed by a second-round multiplex PCR. A single record per CDR3 protein comes from TCRdb applying MiXCR to the multiplex PCR reads. The table shows under 800,000 distinct CDR3 sequences, with 22% occurring only once. The J gene is TRBJ2-5, the V gene TRBV6-5, with a tentative D call TRBD1 (6 bases). The TCR was taken from a woman aged 18-29 years with stable Graves' hyperthyroidism. Some clones in this sample may be carry-over from other donors' samples. The sample consisted of peripheral blood. CDR3 amino acids: CASSLVQGPQESQYF. Written as DNA, the CDR3 is TGTGCCAGCAGTTTAGTTCAGGGGCCGCAAGAGAGCCAGTACTTC.